The clone carrying this T cell receptor (beta chain) was seen only a few times. Its antigen is as yet unknown. Isolated RNA was reverse transcribed in full, so expressed TCRB transcripts were sequenced. TCRdb keeps only in-frame clones here, not all; method: immunoSEQ multiplex PCR. The sample holds about 650,000 clones, about an eighth seen once. This specimen comes from a study of beta chain features in type 1 diabetes. Overall study results and limits: Researchers report that Type 1 diabetes patients had moderately but significantly shorter TCRB CDR3s across all four CD4+ subsets.

V trimming: 1 base; J trimming: 4 bases; junction bases outside the gene matches: 11. Germline lookup yields CDR1 LGHNA and CDR2 YSLEER. The CDR3 length is 17 residues. The clonotype originates from a man between 25 and 39 years old with type 1 diabetes. Specimen: naive CD4+ T cells from blood. The chain carries TRBV4-3 and TRBJ2-5; TRBD1 agrees at 8 bases. The CDR3 spells CASSQGGQVDRRETQYF. The CDR3 DNA reads TGCGCCAGCAGCCAAGGGGGACAGGTTGACAGACGAGAGACCCAGTACTTC.